The 16 T cell receptor beta chains given below trace back to one sample, sequenced in a study of cytomegalovirus exposure and HLA in healthy donors. The PCR used 60 Vbeta and 13 Jbeta primers. The assay was immunoSEQ multiplex PCR, and TCRdb's table has in-frame clones only and misses some. The sample shows some 120,000 clones, over 75% of them seen only once. Sequenced material: PBMCs. The receptors were gathered from a man between 35 and 55 years old in good health and CMV-seropositive.

The chain links TRBV5-6 to TRBJ2-3; TRBD2 matches 11 bases. CDR1 is SGHDT, CDR2 YYEEEE, per germline. The CDR3 loop spans 17 amino acids. The V segment lost 4 bases and the J segment 4 bases; nucleotides outside the gene matches: 11. CDR3 bases: TGTGCCAGCAGCCTACTAGGTAGCGGGGGGGCCCCAGATACGCAGTATTTT. This translates into CASSLLGSGGAPDTQYF. The full variable domain, its missing parts supplied by reference TRBV5-6 and TRBJ2-3, is DAGVTQSPTHLIKTRGQQVTLRCSPKSGHDTVSWYQQALGQGPQFIFQYYEEEERQRGNFPDRFSGHQFPNYSSELNVNALLLGDSALYLCASSLLGSGGAPDTQYFGPGTRLTVL.

This chain joins TRBV18 and TRBJ1-4, with 7 bases lining up with TRBD1. Trimming removed 6 bases from V and 8 bases from J; junction bases left unmatched: 9. Germline V gives CDR1 KGHSH, CDR2 LQKENI. There are 14 residues in the CDR3. CDR3 sequence: CASSATGDQEKLFF. CDR3 bases: TGTGCCAGCTCGGCCACAGGGGATCAGGAAAAACTGTTTTTT. The full variable domain, with the rest looked up from reference TRBV18 and TRBJ1-4, is NAGVMQNPRHLVRRRGQEARLRCSPMKGHSHVYWYRQLPEEGLKFMVYLQKENIIDESGMPKERFSAEFPKEGPSILRIQQVVRGDSAAYFCASSATGDQEKLFFGSGTQLSVL.

The chain links TRBV2 to TRBJ2-5; D remains unclear. Germline V gives CDR1 SNHLY, CDR2 FYNNEI. The length of the CDR3 is 15 residues. V gave up 1 base and J gave up 2 bases, with 11 bases separating them. The DNA of the CDR3 is TGTGCCAGCAGTGAAGGGTTGTCTCTACAAGAGACCCAGTACTTC. This sequence encodes CASSEGLSLQETQYF.

The chain combines TRBV6-5 with TRBJ2-7; the match to TRBD2 covers 12 bases. This CDR3 has 14 residues. The germline V gene has CDR1 MNHEY and CDR2 SVGAGI. Losses at the gene ends were 2 bases for V and 6 bases for J; bases not matched to a gene: 2. The CDR3 protein is CASSYTSGGFEQYF. The CDR3 DNA sequence: TGTGCCAGCAGTTACACTAGCGGGGGGTTCGAGCAGTACTTC.

This rearrangement joins TRBV4-3 to TRBJ2-7, with 7 nucleotides matching TRBD1. Germline loops: CDR1 LGHNA, CDR2 YSLEER. The CDR3 spans 13 residues. The V and J ends lost 4 bases and 2 bases, in that order; junction bases with no gene match: 2. The DNA for the CDR3 is TGCGCCAGCAGCCGGGACAGAACCTACGAGCAGTACTTC. This codes for CASSRDRTYEQYF.

This clone was counted once. The chain is built from TRBV29-1 and TRBJ1-1; D remains unclear. Germline V gene lookup returns CDR1 SQVTM and CDR2 ANQGSEA. The V end was cut by 6 bases, the J end by 12 bases, with 14 bases between. The CDR3 spans 10 residues. CDR3 in amino acids: CSVREGKTFF. The CDR3 DNA follows: TGCAGCGTCCGGGAGGGTAAAACTTTCTTT.

This clone was detected a few times. This chain connects TRBV6-4 to TRBJ2-3; TRBD2 matches 8 bases. Per germline, CDR1 MRHNA and CDR2 SNTAGT. CDR3 length: 14 residues. V dropped 3 bases and J dropped 1; count of bases not matched to a gene: 0. In DNA form, the CDR3 reads TGTGCCAGCAGTGAGCGGGGGGGCACAGATACGCAGTATTTT. It yields the protein CASSERGGTDTQYF.

This chain connects TRBV6-5 to TRBJ1-4; 8 bases align to TRBD1. Trimming cost V 5 bases and J 9 bases; bases outside gene matches: 11. This CDR3 is 15 amino acids long. Germline V gives CDR1 MNHEY, CDR2 SVGAGI. In DNA, the CDR3 is TGTGCCAGCAGTACTCCGAAACAGGGGGTCAAAAAACTGTTTTTT. Protein product: CASSTPKQGVKKLFF.

V gene TRBV15 combines with J gene TRBJ2-5; 7 bases align to TRBD2. TRBJ2-7 matches the DNA end more closely, so the J call is doubtful. CDR3 length equals 14 residues. The V gene's germline CDR1 is LNHNV and CDR2 YYDKDF (reference sequence). This CDR3 is CATSAGGSSYEQYF. The CDR3 coding sequence is TGTGCCACCAGCGCCGGGGGGAGCTCCTACGAGCAGTACTTC.

V and J are TRBV2 and TRBJ2-7; D gene ambiguous. This CDR3 is 13 amino acids long. The V end was cut by 8 bases, the J end by 0 bases, with 11 bases between. Germline CDR1 and CDR2: SNHLY and FYNNEI. For the CDR3, the DNA is TGTGCCAGCTCCCACACGAACTCCTACGAGCAGTACTTC. Encoded protein: CASSHTNSYEQYF.

The chain employs TRBV18 and TRBJ2-7, with TRBD1 matching over 7 bases. V shed 2 bases and J 7 bases; nucleotides not matched to a gene: 8. This CDR3 has 14 amino acids. CDR1 is KGHSH, CDR2 LQKENI, per germline. The CDR3 reads CASSPGAGGPEQYF. The CDR3 DNA reads TGTGCCAGCTCACCAGGGGCAGGGGGTCCAGAGCAGTACTTC.

V gene TRBV9 combines with J gene TRBJ2-3, with TRBD2 identical over 8 bases. The CDR3 is made up of 16 amino acids. Germline V lookup: CDR1 SGDLS, CDR2 YYNGEE. The junction had 6 bases not matched to a gene; V was cut back by 0 bases and J by 3 bases. CDR3 DNA sequence: TGTGCCAGCAGCGTAGACCGCGGGGGGCTGACAGATACGCAGTATTTT. Translating it yields CASSVDRGGLTDTQYF. Complete variable domain (other parts from reference TRBV9 and TRBJ2-3): DSGVTQTPKHLITATGQRVTLRCSPRSGDLSVYWYQQSLDQGLQFLIQYYNGEERAKGNILERFSAQQFPDLHSELNLSSLELGDSALYFCASSVDRGGLTDTQYFGPGTRLTVL.

This sequence joins TRBV10-3 and TRBJ2-7, with 8 bases lining up with TRBD1. This CDR3 contains 13 residues. Germline-derived CDR1 and CDR2 are ENHRY and SYGVKD. V lost 6 bases, J lost 3 bases, and 4 bases stayed unmatched. Here the CDR3 reads CAIRGQALYEQYF. The CDR3 DNA is TGTGCCATCAGGGGACAGGCGCTCTACGAGCAGTACTTC.

The gene calls are TRBV29-1 and TRBJ2-6, with 7 nucleotides matching TRBD1. Germline values: CDR1 SQVTM, CDR2 ANQGSEA. The CDR3 spans 18 residues. J lost 3 bases, V lost 3 bases, and 14 bases had no gene match. CDR3 in DNA: TGCAGCGTTGACAGGGACAGTCGACCTACCTTTGGGGCCAACGTCCTGACTTTC. This translates into CSVDRDSRPTFGANVLTF.

The V gene is TRBV30, the J gene TRBJ1-2; D possibly corresponds to TRBD1 (5 bases). This CDR3 is built from 15 residues. Trimming removed 0 bases from V and 1 base from J, with 12 bases in between. Germline V gene sequence: CDR1 GTSNPN, CDR2 SVGIG (reference sequence). The CDR3 is CAWSVTRQGNYGYTF. In DNA, the CDR3 is TGTGCCTGGAGTGTAACGAGGCAGGGTAACTATGGCTACACCTTC.

Note on this clone: No DNA is shown, since the ends of the CDR3 on it are uncertain; the CDR3 is the one TCRdb lists. The CDR3 protein is CASSLEVAGGTQVF. The chain couples TRBV5-1 to TRBJ2-1; no check of the table's D call, TRBD2, against the DNA was made. CDR1 and CDR2 from the germline V gene are SGHRS and YFSETQ. The CDR3 region is 14 residues in length, termini included.